The table lists the clone carrying this T cell receptor (beta chain) with many counts. Its antigen is unidentified. V lost 8 bases and J lost 1, with 20 bases in between. CDR3 length: 16 residues. Looked up from germline, CDR1 is MNHEY and CDR2 is SVGEGT. RNA transcripts were the template for amplifying TCR beta CDR3 regions. First-round RT-PCR targeting the TCR CDR3 was performed with the HTBI primer set. TCRdb re-called the multiplex PCR reads with MiXCR, one entry per CDR3 protein. The profile covers approximately 400,000 distinct CDR3 sequences, with more than 14% appearing a single time and around a fifth taken by the ten largest. The cohort's ophthalmopathy patients, a group with duration under 3 months, had a Clinical Activity Score of at least 3 and a NOSPECS grade of at least 4. Orbital computed tomography and thyroid ultrasound, together with serum TRAb and thyroxine and clinical symptoms, were used for diagnoses.

These data are taken from a study of T cells in Graves' hyperthyroidism and ophthalmopathy. Study-wide findings and caveats: Among thyroid clonotypes expanded above 0.001, most also appeared in blood. In validation, the model predicted ophthalmopathy. These predictions came a median about 6 months before onset.

The source is a woman in her 30s with Graves' ophthalmopathy. The sequenced material came from blood. The rearrangement uses TRBV6-2 or TRBV6-3 and TRBJ2-5; D is perhaps TRBD1 (5 bases). CDR3 in amino acids: CASETPDIQTQETQYF. In nucleotides, the CDR3 is TGTGCCAGCGAAACTCCGGACATCCAGACCCAAGAGACCCAGTACTTC.